This T cell receptor beta chain was documented in a study of identical twins. Regarding the study as a whole: Cross-sectional statistical analysis was relied on for the conclusions, without the same donors being followed. Twins shared out-of-frame alpha sequences with excess low generation probability.

Concerning this clonotype itself: Its specificity is not known.

One entry per CDR3 protein, called by TCRdb with MiXCR from the 5' RACE reads. The table has 420,000 or so distinct CDR3 sequences, approximately 17% seen once. The CDR3 contains 14 residues. CDR1 SQVTM and CDR2 ANQGSEA come from the germline V gene. With V trimmed by 5 bases and J by 2 bases, 3 bases remained unmatched. The receptor was derived from a man between 50 and 59 years old in good health. Sequenced material: naive T cells sorted from blood. The chain is built from TRBV29-1 and TRBJ2-3; TRBD1 aligns across 11 bases. The CDR3 region has the DNA TGCAGCGTTTGGGGACAGGGGGACACAGATACGCAGTATTTT. It codes for CSVWGQGDTDTQYF.